Here is one TCR beta chain with its context. The data were taken from a study of blood T cell repertoires in COVID-19. In the study overall: Sites across the United States, Italy and Spain contributed samples from acute and convalescent COVID-19. From T cells, B-cell-depleted T cells, or PBMCs came the material, which was cDNA or gDNA.

Repertoires were generated with immunoSEQ multiplex PCR, while TCRdb's copy carries only in-frame clones and drops some. The repertoire holds 120,000 or so clones, with about 86% as singletons. V was cut by 7 bases and J by 4 bases, with 19 bases left in between. The CDR3 covers 15 residues. CDR1 and CDR2 (germline): MDHEN, SYDVKM. The chain carries TRBV28 and TRBJ1-2; D is undetermined. This receptor was taken from a woman in her 50s with active or convalescent COVID-19. Specimen: peripheral blood. The CDR3 DNA reads as TGTGCCAGCATCTTAAGGCCTGGCGGCCTCTATGGCTACACCTTC. It specifies CASILRPGGLYGYTF.